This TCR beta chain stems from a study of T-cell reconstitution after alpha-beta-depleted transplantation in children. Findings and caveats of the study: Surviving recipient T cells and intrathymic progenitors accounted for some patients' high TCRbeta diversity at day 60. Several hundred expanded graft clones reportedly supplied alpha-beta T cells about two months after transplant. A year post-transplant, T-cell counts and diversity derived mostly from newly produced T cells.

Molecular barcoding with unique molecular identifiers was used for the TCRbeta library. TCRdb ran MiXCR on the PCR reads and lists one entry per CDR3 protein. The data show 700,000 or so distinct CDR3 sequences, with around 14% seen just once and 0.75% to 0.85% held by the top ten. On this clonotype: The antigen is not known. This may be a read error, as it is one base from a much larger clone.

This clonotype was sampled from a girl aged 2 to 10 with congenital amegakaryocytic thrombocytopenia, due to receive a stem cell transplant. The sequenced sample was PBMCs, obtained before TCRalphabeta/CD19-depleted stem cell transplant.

CDR3 bases: TGCGCCAGCAGCCCCATAGCGGGTTCCTGCAATGAGCAGTTCTTC. This gives the protein CASSPIAGSCNEQFF. V gene TRBV5-1 combines with J gene TRBJ2-1, with 7 bases matching TRBD2. This CDR3 is built from 15 residues. Germline assignment: CDR1 SGHRS and CDR2 YFSETQ.